Listed here are 25 T cell receptor beta chains from one sample, sequenced in a study of blood T cell repertoires in COVID-19. This table comes from immunoSEQ multiplex PCR, and its TCRdb copy is limited to in-frame clones, with some not included. Altogether around 130,000 clones are present, around 83% being singletons, with the ten largest covering under 20%. Sequenced sample: PBMCs or T cells enriched from blood (not recorded which). All receptors derive from a man aged 25-45 years who had recovered from COVID-19.

The chain recombines TRBV6-4 with TRBJ2-7; possibly TRBD2 for D (6 bases). Trimming shortened V by 2 bases and J by 2 bases, and 19 bases separated the two germline ends. Per the germline V gene, CDR1 is MRHNA and CDR2 is SNTAGT. CDR3 length equals 17 residues. The CDR3 protein is CASSDPGDASSAYEQYF. CDR3 nucleotide sequence: TGTGCCAGCAGTGACCCGGGGGATGCTAGCAGCGCCTACGAGCAGTACTTC.

The rearrangement joins TRBV10-3 to TRBJ1-1; D gene ambiguous. V lost 8 bases, J lost 5 bases, and 9 bases lay in between. The germline CDR1 and CDR2 sequences are ENHRY and SYGVKD. The length of the CDR3 is 11 residues. The CDR3 DNA follows: TGTGCCATCTCGGGTGAGACTGAAGCTTTCTTT. Its protein product is CAISGETEAFF.

The rearrangement joins TRBV5-1 to TRBJ1-2; D gene uncertain. Germline CDR1 is SGHRS and CDR2 is YFSETQ. The CDR3 is made up of 17 amino acids. The ends were cut back, 4 bases at V and 2 bases at J, with 21 bases in the middle. This chain's CDR3 is CASSEALPLPKNYGYTF. The CDR3 nucleotides are TGCGCCAGCAGCGAAGCACTACCACTACCGAAAAACTATGGCTACACCTTC.

The chain combines TRBV5-1 with TRBJ1-6, with TRBD1 matching over 8 bases. Germline CDR1 is SGHRS and CDR2 is YFSETQ. The V gene end was trimmed by 4 bases and the J gene end by 6 bases; junction bases not matched to a gene: 12. The CDR3 is 17 amino acids. CDR3 region: CASSKGQGPQSNSPLHF. As DNA, the CDR3 is TGCGCCAGCAGCAAAGGACAGGGCCCGCAGAGTAATTCACCCCTCCACTTT.

The chain employs TRBV6-5 and TRBJ1-4; D is unclear. V was cut by 0 bases and J by 8 bases, with 10 bases left in between. Germline lookup yields CDR1 MNHEY and CDR2 SVGAGI. There are 14 residues in the CDR3. CDR3 in amino acids: CASSYSAGGEKLFF. The CDR3 DNA reads as TGTGCCAGCAGTTACTCGGCAGGTGGGGAAAAACTGTTTTTT.

The chain recombines TRBV2 with TRBJ2-1, with TRBD2 matching 9 bases. With V trimmed by 4 bases and J by 6 bases, 4 bases remained unmatched. The CDR3 totals 14 residues. Germline-derived CDR1 and CDR2 are SNHLY and FYNNEI. CDR3 sequence (DNA): TGTGCCAGCAGTGTTAGCGGGAGCGTCAATGAGCAGTTCTTC. Translation gives CASSVSGSVNEQFF.

This clone appeared a few times. The rearrangement uses TRBV11-2 and TRBJ2-3, with D hard to call. The germline V and J ends were trimmed by 8 bases and 5 bases, with 8 bases remaining between them. The germline CDR1 and CDR2 sequences are SGHAT and FQNNGV. The CDR3 runs to 11 residues. CDR3 sequence reads: CASGRGDTQYF. The CDR3 nucleotides are TGTGCCAGCGGTAGAGGAGATACGCAGTATTTT.

The J gene is TRBJ2-3, the V gene TRBV9, with 10 bases fitting TRBD1. The CDR3 is 13 amino acids. Germline V gives CDR1 SGDLS, CDR2 YYNGEE. The V and J ends lost 0 bases and 14 bases, in that order; junction bases with no gene match: 6. The DNA for the CDR3 is TGTGCCAGCAGCGTAGTAGGGACAGGGGTGTTGTATTTT. Its protein is CASSVVGTGVLYF. The whole variable domain, filled in from reference TRBV9 and TRBJ2-3, reads DSGVTQTPKHLITATGQRVTLRCSPRSGDLSVYWYQQSLDQGLQFLIQYYNGEERAKGNILERFSAQQFPDLHSELNLSSLELGDSALYFCASSVVGTGVLYFGPGTRLTVL.

The V and J genes are TRBV3-1 (or the pseudogene TRBV3-2) and TRBJ2-7, with no clear D. Per the germline V gene, CDR1 is LGHDT and CDR2 is YNNKEL (reference sequence). V gave up 2 bases and J gave up 6 bases, with 8 bases separating them. This CDR3 spans 12 amino acids. As DNA, the CDR3 is TGTGCCAGCAGCCAACGAGGCGGCGAGCAGTACTTC. Translated: CASSQRGGEQYF.

The CDR3 reads CASSLGQGKSNQPQHF. CDR3 in DNA: TGTGCCAGCAGCTTGGGACAGGGAAAATCGAATCAGCCCCAGCATTTT. This rearrangement joins TRBV5-6 to TRBJ1-5, with TRBD1 matching over 7 bases. The CDR3 covers 16 residues. From germline, CDR1 is SGHDT and CDR2 YYEEEE. The ends lost 0 bases at V and 4 bases at J; junction bases unmatched: 7.

DNA of the CDR3: TGTGCCAGCAGCGCATCTGGACAGGCGAGCGCGGACGAGCAGTACTTC. Protein: CASSASGQASADEQYF. The chain couples TRBV7-9 to TRBJ2-7; 7 bases match TRBD1. V lost 5 bases and J lost 5; bases outside the gene matches: 15. Germline V gives CDR1 SEHNR, CDR2 FQNEAQ (reference sequence). The CDR3 extends over 16 amino acids.

This sequence joins TRBV29-1 and TRBJ2-3, with a tentative D call TRBD1 (5 bases). Trimming took off 7 bases at V and 3 bases at J, with 11 bases between the two ends. The CDR3 totals 12 residues. Germline assignment: CDR1 SQVTM and CDR2 ANQGSEA. The CDR3 sequence: CSAVGDTDTQYF. The CDR3 bases are TGCAGCGCCGTAGGGGATACAGATACGCAGTATTTT.

V usage is TRBV29-1 and J usage is TRBJ2-5; tentative D call: TRBD1 (6 bases). V dropped 6 bases and J dropped 4 bases, with 12 bases sitting between them. Germline V CDR1 and CDR2: SQVTM, ANQGSEA. CDR3 length: 12 residues. The CDR3: CSVGHSSETQYF. As DNA, the CDR3 is TGCAGCGTGGGACACTCCTCAGAGACCCAGTACTTC.

This chain links TRBV6-5 with TRBJ2-1; 7 bases are a match to TRBD1. Losses at the gene ends were 6 bases for V and 1 base for J; bases not matched to a gene: 3. CDR1 and CDR2 (germline): MNHEY, SVGAGI. The CDR3 loop spans 14 amino acids. The DNA of the CDR3 is TGTGCCAGCAGAGCGACAGGGTCCTACAATGAGCAGTTCTTC. The encoded protein is CASRATGSYNEQFF.

This clone was seen more than once but under ten times. This chain connects TRBV27 to TRBJ2-6; D is possibly TRBD2 (5 bases). Germline V gives CDR1 MNHEY, CDR2 SMNVEV (reference sequence). The CDR3 length is 14 residues. Trimming removed 6 bases at V and 4 bases at J, with 10 bases between. The CDR3 here is CASSEGAGANVLTF. The CDR3 nucleotides read TGTGCCAGCAGCGAGGGAGCCGGGGCCAACGTCCTGACTTTC.

The chain is built from TRBV6-5 and TRBJ2-2, with 8 bases matching TRBD2. V shed 6 bases, J shed 6 bases, and the junction held 6 bases outside the gene matches. Germline CDR1 MNHEY, CDR2 SVGAGI. The CDR3 length is 14 residues. The CDR3 sequence is CASRETSVSGELFF. CDR3 in DNA: TGTGCCAGCAGGGAGACTAGCGTATCCGGGGAGCTGTTTTTT.

The V gene is TRBV5-1, the J gene TRBJ1-4, with D possibly matching TRBD1 (5 bases). V was shortened by 5 bases and J by 1 base, with 9 bases between the two germline ends. Germline V gives CDR1 SGHRS, CDR2 YFSETQ. The CDR3 has 14 residues. The DNA of the CDR3 is TGCGCCAGCAGTCCAGGGATAACTAATGAAAAACTGTTTTTT. Its protein product is CASSPGITNEKLFF.

The genes are TRBV6-5 and TRBJ2-7, with D perhaps matching TRBD2 (5 bases). Germline V gives CDR1 MNHEY, CDR2 SVGAGI. The ends were cut back, 6 bases at V and 4 bases at J, with 10 bases in the middle. The CDR3 is made up of 12 amino acids. The CDR3 DNA reads as TGTGCCAGCAGACTCACTAGTTACGAGCAGTACTTC. Protein product: CASRLTSYEQYF.

This rearrangement joins TRBV4-2 to TRBJ2-1, with a possible D match to TRBD2 (6 bases). With 0 bases removed from V and 0 bases from J, the gap between germline ends came to 15 bases. This CDR3 contains 18 residues. Looked up from germline, CDR1 is LGHNA and CDR2 is YNFKEQ. DNA for the CDR3: TGTGCCAGCAGCCAAGATAGGGGACTTCCTAGCTCCTACAATGAGCAGTTCTTC. This translates into CASSQDRGLPSSYNEQFF.

The CDR3 DNA follows: TGTGCCAGTAGTATAGAGGTGCGGGGCACCGGGGAGCTGTTTTTT. It yields the protein CASSIEVRGTGELFF. The chain combines TRBV19 with TRBJ2-2; a weak D match, TRBD2 (6 bases). Germline lookup yields CDR1 LNHDA and CDR2 SQIVND (reference sequence). The CDR3 contains 15 residues. The V end was cut by 0 bases, the J end by 4 bases, with 9 bases between.

This chain joins TRBV12-3 or TRBV12-4 and TRBJ2-1; 7 bases line up with TRBD2. The CDR3 runs to 13 residues. V lost 4 bases and J lost 12; bases outside the gene matches: 9. The CDR3 loop is CASSSPPAGVQFF. In DNA form, the CDR3 reads TGTGCCAGCAGTTCCCCCCCCGCGGGAGTGCAGTTCTTC.

The V call is TRBV6-6, the J call TRBJ2-3; TRBD2 matches at 14 bases. Germline V CDR1 and CDR2: MNHNY, SVGAGI (reference sequence). This CDR3 comprises 15 residues. J gave up 5 bases and V 6 bases, and 4 bases lay outside the gene matches. For the CDR3, the DNA is TGTGCCAGCAGCGAGGGACTAGCGGGAGTAGATACGCAGTATTTT. As protein: CASSEGLAGVDTQYF.

The chain couples TRBV2 to TRBJ1-6; tentative D call: TRBD1 (6 bases). Between the trimmed V and J ends, which lost 3 bases and 5 bases, there was a span of 11 bases. The germline CDR1 and CDR2 sequences are SNHLY and FYNNEI. This CDR3 has 15 amino acids. The CDR3 nucleotides are TGTGCCAGCAGTGACAGGGGACGCGATAATTCACCCCTCCACTTT. The encoded protein is CASSDRGRDNSPLHF.

The J gene is TRBJ1-4, the V gene TRBV25-1; the D is unclear. This CDR3 is 17 amino acids long. CDR1 and CDR2 (germline): MGHDK, SYGVNS. V was cut by 4 bases and J by 1 base, with 16 bases left in between. Written as DNA, the CDR3 is TGTGCCAGCAGTGGTCCGTTTGGGCGGGTAACTAATGAAAAACTGTTTTTT. Its translation: CASSGPFGRVTNEKLFF.

This clone was detected only once. The chain carries TRBV9 and TRBJ2-1, with 7 bases aligning to TRBD2. V shed 4 bases, J shed 2 bases, and the junction held 21 bases outside the gene matches. The CDR3 totals 20 residues. Germline lookup yields CDR1 SGDLS and CDR2 YYNGEE. The CDR3 bases are TGTGCCAGCAGCTCTCTTCCGGGGGGAATCGAGGGCCTCGCCTACAATGAGCAGTTCTTC. Its translation: CASSSLPGGIEGLAYNEQFF. The variable domain in full, with the rest retrieved from reference TRBV9 and TRBJ2-1, is DSGVTQTPKHLITATGQRVTLRCSPRSGDLSVYWYQQSLDQGLQFLIQYYNGEERAKGNILERFSAQQFPDLHSELNLSSLELGDSALYFCASSSLPGGIEGLAYNEQFFGPGTRLTVL.